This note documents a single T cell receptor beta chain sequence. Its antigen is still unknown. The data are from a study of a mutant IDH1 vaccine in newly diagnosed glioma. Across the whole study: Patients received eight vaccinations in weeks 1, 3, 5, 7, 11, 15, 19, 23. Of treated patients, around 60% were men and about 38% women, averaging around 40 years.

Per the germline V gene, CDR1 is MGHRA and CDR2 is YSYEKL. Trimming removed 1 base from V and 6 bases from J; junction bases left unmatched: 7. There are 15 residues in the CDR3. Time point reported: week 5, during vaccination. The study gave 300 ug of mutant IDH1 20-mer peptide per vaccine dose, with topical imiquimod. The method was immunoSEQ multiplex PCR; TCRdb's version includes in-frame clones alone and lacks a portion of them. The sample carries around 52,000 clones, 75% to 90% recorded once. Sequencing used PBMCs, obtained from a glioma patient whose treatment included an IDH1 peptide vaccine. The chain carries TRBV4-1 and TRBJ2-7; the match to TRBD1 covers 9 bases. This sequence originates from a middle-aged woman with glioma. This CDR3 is CASSQAGTGSFEQYF. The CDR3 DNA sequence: TGCGCCAGCAGCCAAGCCGGGACAGGGTCTTTCGAGCAGTACTTC.